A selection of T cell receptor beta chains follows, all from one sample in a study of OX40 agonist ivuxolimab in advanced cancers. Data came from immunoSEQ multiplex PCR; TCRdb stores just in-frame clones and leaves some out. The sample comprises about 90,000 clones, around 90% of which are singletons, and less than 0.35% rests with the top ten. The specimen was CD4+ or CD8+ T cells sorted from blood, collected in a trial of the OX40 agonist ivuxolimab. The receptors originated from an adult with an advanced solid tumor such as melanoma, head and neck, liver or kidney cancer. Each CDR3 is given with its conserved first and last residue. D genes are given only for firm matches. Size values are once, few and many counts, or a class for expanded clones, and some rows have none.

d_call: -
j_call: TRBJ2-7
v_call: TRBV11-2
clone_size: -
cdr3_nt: TGTGCCAGCAGTGGTGGTGTGGGGAGCACCTACGAGCAGTACTTC
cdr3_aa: CASSGGVGSTYEQYF

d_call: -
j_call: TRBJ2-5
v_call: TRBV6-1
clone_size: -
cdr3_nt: TGTGCCAGCAGTGAAGCGCTCAGAGGGACCCAGTACTTC
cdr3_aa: CASSEALRGTQYF

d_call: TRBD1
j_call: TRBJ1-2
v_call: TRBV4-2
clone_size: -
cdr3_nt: TGTGCCAGCAGCCAAGATAAGGGGACAGTTTACTACACCTTC
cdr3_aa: CASSQDKGTVYYTF

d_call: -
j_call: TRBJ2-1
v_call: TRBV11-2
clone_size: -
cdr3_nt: TGTGCCAGCAGCTTTTTTCGGACCAACCTTCTGCACAATGAGCAGTTCTTC
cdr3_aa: CASSFFRTNLLHNEQFF

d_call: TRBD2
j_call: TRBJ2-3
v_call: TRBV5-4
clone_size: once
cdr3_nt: TGTGCCAGCAGCTCGCGTAGCGGGCGGATAGATACGCAGTATTTT
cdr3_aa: CASSSRSGRIDTQYF

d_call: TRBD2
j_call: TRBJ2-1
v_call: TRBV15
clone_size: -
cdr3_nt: TGTGCCACCAGACGGGCTAGCGGGAGTGGTGAGCAGTTCTTC
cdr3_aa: CATRRASGSGEQFF

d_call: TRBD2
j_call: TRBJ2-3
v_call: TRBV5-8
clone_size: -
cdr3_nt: TGTGCCAGCAGCATCGGACTAGCGGGAGTGCATACGCAGTATTTT
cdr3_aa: CASSIGLAGVHTQYF

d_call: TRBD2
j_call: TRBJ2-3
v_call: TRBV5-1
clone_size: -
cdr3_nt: TGCGCCAGCAGCTTCGGGGGGTTTGGCACAGATACGCAGTATTTT
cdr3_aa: CASSFGGFGTDTQYF

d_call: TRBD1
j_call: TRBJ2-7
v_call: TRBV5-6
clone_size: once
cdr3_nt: TGTGCCAGCAGCAAAGCTACAGGGGTCGAGCAGTACTTC
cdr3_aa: CASSKATGVEQYF

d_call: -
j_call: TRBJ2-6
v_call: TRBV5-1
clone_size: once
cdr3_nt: TGCGCCAGCAGCTTGGGGGCGGAGACCAACGTCCTGACTTTC
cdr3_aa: CASSLGAETNVLTF

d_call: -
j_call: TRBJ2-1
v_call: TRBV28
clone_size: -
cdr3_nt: TGTGCCAGCCACTCTCGAGGGAAGAGAGGGGTGAGCTCCTACAATGAGCAGTTCTTC
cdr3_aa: CASHSRGKRGVSSYNEQFF

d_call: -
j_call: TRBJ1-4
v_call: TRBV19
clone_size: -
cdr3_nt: TGTGCCAGTACGGGCCTTGGGCGAGGCCAGGGGAATGAAAAACTGTTTTTT
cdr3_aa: CASTGLGRGQGNEKLFF

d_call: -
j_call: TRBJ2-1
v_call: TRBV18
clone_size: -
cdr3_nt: TGTGCCAGCTCACCAGGGGGCGCGAAAGGCGCCGATGAGCAGTTCTTC
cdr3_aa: CASSPGGAKGADEQFF

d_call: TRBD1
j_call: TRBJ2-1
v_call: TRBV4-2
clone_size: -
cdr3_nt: TGTGCCAGCAGCCAAGAAGCAAACAGGGGGTTGATTGAGCAGTTCTTC
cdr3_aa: CASSQEANRGLIEQFF

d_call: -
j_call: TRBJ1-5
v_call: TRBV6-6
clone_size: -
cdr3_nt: TGTGCCAGCAGTACATCGGACGGGGATCAGCCCCAGCATTTT
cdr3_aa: CASSTSDGDQPQHF

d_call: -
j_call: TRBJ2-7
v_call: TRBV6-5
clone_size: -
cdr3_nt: TGTGCCAGCAGGACAGGCAGTTGGGAGCAGTACTTC
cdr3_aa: CASRTGSWEQYF

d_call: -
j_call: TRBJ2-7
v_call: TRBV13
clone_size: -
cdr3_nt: TGTGCCAGCAGCTTAGTAGGGTATGCCGAGCAGTACTTC
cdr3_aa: CASSLVGYAEQYF

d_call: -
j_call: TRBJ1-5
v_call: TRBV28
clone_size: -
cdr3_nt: TGTGCCAGCAGTTTGCGAGGGTTTATCCAGCCCCAGCATTTT
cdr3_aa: CASSLRGFIQPQHF

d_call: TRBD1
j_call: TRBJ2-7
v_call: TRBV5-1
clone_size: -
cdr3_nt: TGCGCCAGCAGCTTGGGCGGGACAGGGAGGCACGAGCAGTACTTC
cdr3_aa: CASSLGGTGRHEQYF

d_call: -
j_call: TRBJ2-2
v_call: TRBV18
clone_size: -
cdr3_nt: TGTGCCAGCTCACCACAGTCGGACACCGGGGAGCTGTTTTTT
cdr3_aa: CASSPQSDTGELFF

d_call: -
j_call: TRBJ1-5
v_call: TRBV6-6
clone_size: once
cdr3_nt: TGTGCCAGCAGTCTTGGAGGCAGGGCTGGCAATCAGCCCCAGCATTTT
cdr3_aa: CASSLGGRAGNQPQHF

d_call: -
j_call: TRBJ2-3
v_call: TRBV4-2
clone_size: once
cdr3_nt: TGTGCCAGCAGCCAAGCAGCAGCGTCCACAGATACGCAGTATTTT
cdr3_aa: CASSQAAASTDTQYF